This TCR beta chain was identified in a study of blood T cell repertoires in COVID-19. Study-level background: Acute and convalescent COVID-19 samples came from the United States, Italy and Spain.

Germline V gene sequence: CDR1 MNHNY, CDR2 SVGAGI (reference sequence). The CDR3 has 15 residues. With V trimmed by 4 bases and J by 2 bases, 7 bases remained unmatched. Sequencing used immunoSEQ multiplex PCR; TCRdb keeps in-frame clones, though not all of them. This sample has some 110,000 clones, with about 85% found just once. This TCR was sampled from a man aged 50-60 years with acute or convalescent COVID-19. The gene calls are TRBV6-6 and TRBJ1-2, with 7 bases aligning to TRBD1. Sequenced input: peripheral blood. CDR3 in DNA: TGTGCCAGCAGTTCGACAGGGATTGCAAACTATGGCTACACCTTC. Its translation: CASSSTGIANYGYTF.